This T cell receptor beta chain was retrieved from a study of CD8 T cells in Susac syndrome. Random hexamers were used to reverse transcribe the RNA input (roughly 0.5 to 1 ug). TCRdb re-derived calls from the immunoSEQ multiplex PCR reads in MiXCR, one entry per CDR3 protein. Of about 82,000 distinct CDR3 sequences in the sample, 95% to 96% were seen once. This receptor was obtained from a human donor with Susac syndrome. The sequenced sample was CD8+ T cells from PBMCs.

The CDR3 is CATSPTGGYGYTF. CDR3 DNA sequence: TGTGCCACCAGCCCCACAGGAGGCTATGGCTACACCTTC. J is TRBJ1-2 and V is TRBV15, with a possible D match to TRBD1 (5 bases). The CDR3 spans 13 residues. Germline V gives CDR1 LNHNV, CDR2 YYDKDF (reference sequence). V was shortened by 5 bases and J by 4 bases, with 11 bases between the two germline ends.